The rows below give T cell receptor beta chains drawn from one sample of a study of cytomegalovirus exposure and HLA in healthy donors. Clones were sequenced by immunoSEQ multiplex PCR, and TCRdb holds only the in-frame ones, with some missing. The sample contains about 130,000 clones, 70% to 90% of which appear only once. Sequencing was carried out using PBMCs. Receptors originate from a man between 18 and 29 years old in good health and CMV-seropositive. The CDR3 runs from the conserved cysteine through the conserved F or W. D genes are given only for firm matches. Size tells how often a clone was seen (once, few, many) or the class of an expanded clone, and some rows leave it out.

J	D	size	V	DNA	CDR3
TRBJ2-3	.	.	TRBV7-2	TGTGCCAGCAGCTTAGGCGTCCGGAGATTCACAGATACGCAGTATTTT	CASSLGVRRFTDTQYF
TRBJ1-2	.	.	TRBV2	TGTGCCAGCACGGACAGCCCTAACTATGGCTACACCTTC	CASTDSPNYGYTF
TRBJ2-1	.	.	TRBV19	TGTGCCAGTAGTCGTCTAGCCTACAATGAGCAGTTCTTC	CASSRLAYNEQFF
TRBJ1-6	TRBD1	.	TRBV11-2	TGTGCCAGCAGCTCGGGACAGGATGGGTCACCCCTCCACTTT	CASSSGQDGSPLHF
TRBJ1-1	TRBD1	.	TRBV7-8	TGTGCCAGCAGCCCCAAGACGGGACAGATCCTGGGCACTGAAGCTTTCTTT	CASSPKTGQILGTEAFF
TRBJ1-6	.	.	TRBV6-5	TGTGCCAGCAGCGCGGGGCGTTCGGGTTACCTCCACTTT	CASSAGRSGYLHF
TRBJ1-3	TRBD1	.	TRBV10-3	TGTGCCGTTTGGACAGGGGGAGGCTCTGGAAACACCATATATTTT	CAVWTGGGSGNTIYF
TRBJ2-1	.	many	TRBV6-1	TGTGCCAGCAGTGACCAACAGGGTGTAGGGTCAGTTGAGCAGTTCTTC	CASSDQQGVGSVEQFF
TRBJ2-1	TRBD2	.	TRBV4-1	TGCGCCAGCAGTCCCTTACCTAGCGGGGAAGAGCAGTTCTTC	CASSPLPSGEEQFF
TRBJ1-5	.	.	TRBV27	TGTGCCAGCAGTTTATCAGGGAGATATCAGCCCCAGCATTTT	CASSLSGRYQPQHF
TRBJ2-7	.	.	TRBV11-1	TGTGCCAGCAGCTTAGCCTTCGAGCAGTACTTC	CASSLAFEQYF
TRBJ2-7	TRBD1	.	TRBV6-5	TGTGCCAGCAGTCAGGGACAGCGAAGCGAGCAGTACTTC	CASSQGQRSEQYF
TRBJ1-5	.	.	TRBV6-5	TGTGCCAGCAGCAGGGGAAAGGATCAGCCCCAGCATTTT	CASSRGKDQPQHF
TRBJ2-7	TRBD1	.	TRBV6-5	TGTGCCAGCAGGACAGGGGTGGCCTACGAGCAGTACTTC	CASRTGVAYEQYF
TRBJ2-7	.	few	TRBV19	TGTGCCAGTAGTATTGGAGGCAGTTCCTACGAGCAGTACTTC	CASSIGGSSYEQYF
TRBJ1-6	.	.	TRBV27	TGTGCCAGCAGAGATCGACAGTTTGCCTATTCACCCCTTCACTTT	CASRDRQFAYSPLHF
TRBJ2-7	.	.	TRBV30	TGTGCCTGGAGAGCCGACAGGTGGGCCTACGAGCAGTACTTC	CAWRADRWAYEQYF
TRBJ2-1	.	.	TRBV20-1	TGCAGTGCTAGATCCCGGGAGGAGCAGTTCTTC	CSARSREEQFF
TRBJ1-2	.	few	TRBV6-5	TGTGCCAGCAGTTCCCCGGGTCTGCCTTCCTATGGCTACACCTTC	CASSSPGLPSYGYTF
TRBJ2-1	TRBD2	.	TRBV5-1	TGCGCCAGCAGCTTAAGTCTAGCGGGGGATGAGCAGTTCTTC	CASSLSLAGDEQFF
TRBJ2-3	TRBD2	.	TRBV7-8	TGTGCCAGCAGCTCCCCCTTGCGGGGGGGCAGAGATACGCAGTATTTT	CASSSPLRGGRDTQYF
TRBJ2-5	TRBD2	.	TRBV4-2	TGTGCCAGCAGCCAAGACCGCGGGGGGCAAGAGACCCAGTACTTC	CASSQDRGGQETQYF
TRBJ2-1	.	.	TRBV5-1	TGCGCCAGCACGGAGGGCGCGCCGCTCTACAATGAGCAGTTCTTC	CASTEGAPLYNEQFF
TRBJ2-1	TRBD1	once	TRBV6-5	TGTGCCAGCAGAGATCGGACAGGGGTCGTTAATGAGCAGTTCTTC	CASRDRTGVVNEQFF
TRBJ2-3	TRBD1	.	TRBV30	TGTGCCTGGAGTCTCGGGGGACAGGGGTATTTCACAGATACGCAGTATTTT	CAWSLGGQGYFTDTQYF
TRBJ2-7	.	.	TRBV7-2	TGTGCCAGCAGCTTGACGGACTACACCGGCTACGAGCAGTACTTC	CASSLTDYTGYEQYF
TRBJ1-4	.	.	TRBV5-6	TGTGCCAGCAGCTTGTGGTCCTTTCTAGATGAAAAACTGTTTTTT	CASSLWSFLDEKLFF
TRBJ1-3	TRBD1	once	TRBV27	TGTGCCAGCAGTTTAACGGGACAGAGCTCTGGAAACACCATATATTTT	CASSLTGQSSGNTIYF
TRBJ1-1	TRBD1	once	TRBV4-1	TGCGCCAGCAGCCTCCTACAGGGGGAAGCTTTCTTT	CASSLLQGEAFF
TRBJ1-1	.	.	TRBV19	TGTGCCAGTACCCCGCTCGGGTTTCGGGTGCCAGCTTTCTTT	CASTPLGFRVPAFF
TRBJ2-3	TRBD2	.	TRBV5-1	TGCGCCAGCAGGGCGGGGGGCCAGAGTACGCAGTATTTT	CASRAGGQSTQYF
TRBJ2-7	.	.	TRBV27	TGTGCCAGCAGTTCTGCCAGCGGGTGGACCTACGAGCAGTACTTC	CASSSASGWTYEQYF
TRBJ2-3	TRBD1	.	TRBV6-1	TGTGCCAGCAGTGAAAGGGACAGGGGTGCAGATACGCAGTATTTT	CASSERDRGADTQYF
TRBJ2-5	TRBD2	.	TRBV2	TGTGCCAGCAGTGAGAGGGCTTCGGGAGCGGGAGCACACCAAGAGACCCAGTACTTC	CASSERASGAGAHQETQYF
TRBJ2-5	TRBD2	.	TRBV7-8	TGTGCCAGCAGCCTCTGGGTGACTAGCGGGTACCAAGAGACCCAGTACTTC	CASSLWVTSGYQETQYF
TRBJ1-4	.	.	TRBV2	TGTGCCAGCAGTCCACAGGGTATTAGTGGAGAAAAACTGTTTTTT	CASSPQGISGEKLFF
TRBJ1-5	TRBD1	.	TRBV13	TGTGCCAGCAGCGCAGGGGGTACAAGCAATCAGCCCCAGCATTTT	CASSAGGTSNQPQHF
TRBJ2-3	TRBD2	.	TRBV5-4	TGTGCCAGCAGCCCCCTAGCGGGGGGCGCCACAGATACGCAGTATTTT	CASSPLAGGATDTQYF
TRBJ1-3	.	once	TRBV7-9	TGTGCCAGCAGAAGCGACAGCGCAGTGGGAGGAAACACCATATATTTT	CASRSDSAVGGNTIYF
TRBJ1-1	TRBD1	few	TRBV7-9	TGTGCCAGCAGGGGACAGGGGGCGTCTCTGGATAATGAAGCTTTCTTT	CASRGQGASLDNEAFF
TRBJ1-1	.	.	TRBV7-3	TGTGCCAGCAGCTGGTCAGGGGCCACTGAAGCTTTCTTT	CASSWSGATEAFF